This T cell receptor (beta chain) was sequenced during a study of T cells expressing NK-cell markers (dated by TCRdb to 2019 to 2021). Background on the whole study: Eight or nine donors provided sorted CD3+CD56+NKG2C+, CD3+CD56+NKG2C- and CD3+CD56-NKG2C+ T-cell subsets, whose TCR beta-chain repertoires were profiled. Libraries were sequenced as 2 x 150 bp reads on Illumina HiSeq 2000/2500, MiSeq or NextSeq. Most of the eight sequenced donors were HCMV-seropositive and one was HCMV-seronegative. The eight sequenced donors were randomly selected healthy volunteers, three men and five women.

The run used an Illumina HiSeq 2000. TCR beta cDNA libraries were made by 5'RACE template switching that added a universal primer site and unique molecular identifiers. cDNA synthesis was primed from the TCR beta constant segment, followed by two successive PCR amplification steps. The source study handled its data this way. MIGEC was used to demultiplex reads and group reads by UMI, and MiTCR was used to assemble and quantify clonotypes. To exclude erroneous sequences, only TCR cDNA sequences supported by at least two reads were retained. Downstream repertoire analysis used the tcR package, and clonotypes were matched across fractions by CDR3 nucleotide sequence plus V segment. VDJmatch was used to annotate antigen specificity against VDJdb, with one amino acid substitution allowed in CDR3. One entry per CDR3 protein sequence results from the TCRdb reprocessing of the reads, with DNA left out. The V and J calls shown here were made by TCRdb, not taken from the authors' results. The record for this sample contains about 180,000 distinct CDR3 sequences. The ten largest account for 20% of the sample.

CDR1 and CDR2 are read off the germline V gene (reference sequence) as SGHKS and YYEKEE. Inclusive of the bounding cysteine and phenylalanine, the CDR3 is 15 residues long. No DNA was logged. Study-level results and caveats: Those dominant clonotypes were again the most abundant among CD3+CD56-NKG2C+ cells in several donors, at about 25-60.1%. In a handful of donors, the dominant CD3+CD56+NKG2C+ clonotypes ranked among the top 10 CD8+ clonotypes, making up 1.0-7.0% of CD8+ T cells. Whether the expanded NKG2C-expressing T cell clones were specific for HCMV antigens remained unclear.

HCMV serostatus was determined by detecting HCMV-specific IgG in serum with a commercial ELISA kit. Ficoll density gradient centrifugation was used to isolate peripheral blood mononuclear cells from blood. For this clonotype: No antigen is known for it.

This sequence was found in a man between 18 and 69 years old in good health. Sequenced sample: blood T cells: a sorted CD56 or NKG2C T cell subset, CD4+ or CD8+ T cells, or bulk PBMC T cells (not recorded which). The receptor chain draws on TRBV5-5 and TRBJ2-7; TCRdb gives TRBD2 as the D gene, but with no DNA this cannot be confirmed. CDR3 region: CASSPGVIADYEQYF.